This TCR beta chain stems from a study of CD8 T cells in Susac syndrome. Study information: When their blood was taken, patients with Susac syndrome were therapy-naive, taking corticosteroids, or taking intravenous immunoglobulin alone.

While CD8+ and CD4+ T cells were isolated negatively, TEMRA cells were enriched by FACS. With random hexamers, about 0.45 to 1 ug RNA was reverse transcribed. TCRdb reprocessed the immunoSEQ multiplex PCR reads via MiXCR and lists one record per CDR3 protein. The repertoire holds some 100,000 distinct CDR3 sequences, about 96% seen once, with approximately 0.3% in the top ten. The CDR3 has 14 residues. V dropped 6 bases and J dropped 6; count of bases not matched to a gene: 6. Germline V gene sequence: CDR1 MRHNA, CDR2 SNTAGT. The J gene is TRBJ2-3, the V gene TRBV6-4; 10 nucleotides line up with TRBD2. The sample was CD8+ T cells from PBMCs. The clonotype was recovered from a human donor with Susac syndrome. This chain's CDR3 is CASSRSGGTDTQYF. The CDR3 nucleotides are TGTGCCAGCAGCCGTAGCGGGGGGACGGATACGCAGTATTTT.